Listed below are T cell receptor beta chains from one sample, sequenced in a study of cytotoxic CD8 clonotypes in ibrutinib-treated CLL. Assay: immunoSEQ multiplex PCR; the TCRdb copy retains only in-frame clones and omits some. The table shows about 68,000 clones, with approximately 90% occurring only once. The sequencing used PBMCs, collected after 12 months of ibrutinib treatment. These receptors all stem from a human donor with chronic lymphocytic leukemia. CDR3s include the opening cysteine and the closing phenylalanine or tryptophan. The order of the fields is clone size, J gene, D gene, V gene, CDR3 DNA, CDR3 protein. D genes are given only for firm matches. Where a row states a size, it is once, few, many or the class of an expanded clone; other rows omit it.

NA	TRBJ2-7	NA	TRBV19	TGTGCCAGTAGTATTTCCCGGGACCCTATCCACGAGCAGTACTTC	CASSISRDPIHEQYF
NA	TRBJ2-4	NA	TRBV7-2	TGTGCCAGCAGCTTAGCAGGAGCCAAAAACATTCAGTACTTC	CASSLAGAKNIQYF
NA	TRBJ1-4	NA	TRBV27	TGTGCCAGCAGTTTACAGGGATTTGATGAAAAACTGTTTTTT	CASSLQGFDEKLFF
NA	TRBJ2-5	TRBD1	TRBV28	TGTGCCAGCAGTTTATTGACAGGGTCCCAAGAGACCCAGTACTTC	CASSLLTGSQETQYF
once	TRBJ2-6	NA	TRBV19	TGTGCCAGTAGTGAAAGGGGAGGGGCCAACGTCCTGACTTTC	CASSERGGANVLTF
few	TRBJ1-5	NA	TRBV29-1	TGCGCAACGGGCAGGGGACATCAGCCCCAGCATTTT	CATGRGHQPQHF
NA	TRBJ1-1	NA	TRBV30	TGTGCCTGGAGATGGGGGCGGGACACTGAAGCTTTCTTT	CAWRWGRDTEAFF
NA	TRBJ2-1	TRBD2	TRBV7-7	TGTGCTAGCAGCTTAAGACTAGCGGGTGGGGATGAGCAGTTCTTC	CASSLRLAGGDEQFF
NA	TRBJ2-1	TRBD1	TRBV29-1	TGCAGCATACGAGGGGGCCGATTGGCCAATGAGCAGTTCTTC	CSIRGGRLANEQFF
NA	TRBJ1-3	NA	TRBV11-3	TGTGCCAGCAGCTTAGAGCCACGGCACACCATATATTTT	CASSLEPRHTIYF
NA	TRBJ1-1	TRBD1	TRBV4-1	TGCGCCAGCAGCCAAGTGACAGGGGGGGACACTGAAGCTTTCTTT	CASSQVTGGDTEAFF
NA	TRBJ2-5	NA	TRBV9	TGTGCCAGCAGCGTAAGTAGCCGAGAGACCCAGTACTTC	CASSVSSRETQYF
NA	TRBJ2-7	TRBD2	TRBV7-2	TGTGCCAGCAGCCGCCGAGCCGGGGGGGGGACCTACGAGCAGTACTTC	CASSRRAGGGTYEQYF
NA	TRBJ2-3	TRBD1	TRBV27	TGTGCCAGCAGTTCAATTGACAGGGGTCTTGCTACAGATACGCAGTATTTT	CASSSIDRGLATDTQYF
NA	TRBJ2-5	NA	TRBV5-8	TGTGCCAGCAGCTTGGCCTTGGAGGGGAGTCAAGAGACCCAGTACTTC	CASSLALEGSQETQYF
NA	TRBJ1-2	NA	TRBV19	TGTGCCAGTAGTCTGCCGGGAGAGGGTAACTATGGCTACACCTTC	CASSLPGEGNYGYTF
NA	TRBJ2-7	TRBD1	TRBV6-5	TGTGCCAGCACGGGGACAGGGCGGGAGGAGCAGTACTTC	CASTGTGREEQYF
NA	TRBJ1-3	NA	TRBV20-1	TGCAGTGCTAGGTTTGGAAACACCATATATTTT	CSARFGNTIYF
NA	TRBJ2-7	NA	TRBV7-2	TGTGCCAGCAGCTTTTCCTACGAGCAGTACTTC	CASSFSYEQYF
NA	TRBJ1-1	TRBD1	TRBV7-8	TGTGCCAGCAGCCCAGGACAGGGGGCCAGTGAAGCTTTCTTT	CASSPGQGASEAFF
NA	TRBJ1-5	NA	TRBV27	TGTGCCAGCCCCCCCTGGGATCAGCCCCAGCATTTT	CASPPWDQPQHF